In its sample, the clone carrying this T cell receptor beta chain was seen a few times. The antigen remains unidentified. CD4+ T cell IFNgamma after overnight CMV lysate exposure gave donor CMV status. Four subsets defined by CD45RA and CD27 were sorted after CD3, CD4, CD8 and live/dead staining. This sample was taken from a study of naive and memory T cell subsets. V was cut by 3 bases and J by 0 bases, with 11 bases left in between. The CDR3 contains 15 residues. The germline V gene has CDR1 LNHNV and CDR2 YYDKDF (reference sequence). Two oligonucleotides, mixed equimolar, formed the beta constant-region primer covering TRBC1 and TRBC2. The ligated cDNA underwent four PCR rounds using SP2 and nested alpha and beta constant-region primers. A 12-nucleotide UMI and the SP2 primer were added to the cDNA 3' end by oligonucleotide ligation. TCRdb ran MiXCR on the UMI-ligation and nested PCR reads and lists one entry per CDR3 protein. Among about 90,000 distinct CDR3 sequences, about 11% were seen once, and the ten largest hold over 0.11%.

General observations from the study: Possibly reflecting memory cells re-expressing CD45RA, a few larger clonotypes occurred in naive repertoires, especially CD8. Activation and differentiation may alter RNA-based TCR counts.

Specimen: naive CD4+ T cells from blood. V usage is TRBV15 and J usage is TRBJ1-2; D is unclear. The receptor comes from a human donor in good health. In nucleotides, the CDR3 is TGTGCCACCAGCAGTAGAAGTGGAACTAACTATGGCTACACCTTC. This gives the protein CATSSRSGTNYGYTF.